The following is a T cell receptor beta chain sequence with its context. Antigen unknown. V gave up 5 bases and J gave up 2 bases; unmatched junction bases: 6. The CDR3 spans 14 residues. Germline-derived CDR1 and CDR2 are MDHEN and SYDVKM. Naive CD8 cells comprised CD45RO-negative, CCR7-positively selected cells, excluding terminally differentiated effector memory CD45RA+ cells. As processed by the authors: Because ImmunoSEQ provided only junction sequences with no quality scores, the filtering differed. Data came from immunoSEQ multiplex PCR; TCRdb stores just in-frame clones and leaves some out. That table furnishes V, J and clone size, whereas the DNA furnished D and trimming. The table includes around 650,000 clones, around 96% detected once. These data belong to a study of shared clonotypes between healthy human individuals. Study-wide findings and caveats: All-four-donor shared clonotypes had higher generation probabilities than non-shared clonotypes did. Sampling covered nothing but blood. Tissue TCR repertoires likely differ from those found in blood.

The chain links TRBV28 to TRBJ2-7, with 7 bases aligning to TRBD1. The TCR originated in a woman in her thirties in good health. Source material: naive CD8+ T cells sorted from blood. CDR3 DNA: TGTGCCAGCAGTGGACAGGCTCGGGCCTACGAGCAGTACTTC. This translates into CASSGQARAYEQYF.